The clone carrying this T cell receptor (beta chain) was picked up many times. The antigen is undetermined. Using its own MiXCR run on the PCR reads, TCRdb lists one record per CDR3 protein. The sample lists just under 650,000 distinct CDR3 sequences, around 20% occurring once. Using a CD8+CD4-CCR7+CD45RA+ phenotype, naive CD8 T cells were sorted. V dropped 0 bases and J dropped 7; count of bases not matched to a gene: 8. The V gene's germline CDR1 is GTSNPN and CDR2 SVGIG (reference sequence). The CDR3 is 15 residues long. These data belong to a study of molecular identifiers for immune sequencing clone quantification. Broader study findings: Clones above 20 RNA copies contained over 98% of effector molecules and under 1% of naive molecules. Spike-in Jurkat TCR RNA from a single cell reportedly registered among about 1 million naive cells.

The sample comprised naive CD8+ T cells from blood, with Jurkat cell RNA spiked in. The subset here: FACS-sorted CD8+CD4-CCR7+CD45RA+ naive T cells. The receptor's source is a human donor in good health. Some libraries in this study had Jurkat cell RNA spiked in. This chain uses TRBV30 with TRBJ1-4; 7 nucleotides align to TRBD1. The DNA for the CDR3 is TGTGCCTGGAGTGTCGAGGCAGGGGGTAGTGAAAAACTGTTTTTT. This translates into CAWSVEAGGSEKLFF.